This T cell receptor beta chain was recovered during a study of T-cell memory formation after mild COVID-19. From germline, CDR1 is SGHTA and CDR2 FQGNSA. The CDR3 consists of 13 residues. The trim removed 3 bases at V and 6 bases at J, leaving 1 base unmatched. This clonotype was detected many times. TCRdb analysed the 5' RACE reads with MiXCR anew, one entry per CDR3 protein. The repertoire consists of approximately 300,000 distinct CDR3 sequences, with just under 20% occurring once and the leading ten covering more than 20%. This clonotype originated in a man between 18 and 29 years old who had mild COVID-19 (a few samples of this study predate the infection). Cell type and time point are not known. The V and J genes are TRBV7-2 and TRBJ2-1; 8 bases map to TRBD1. What was sequenced was PBMCs or a T cell subset sorted from them (not recorded which). The CDR3 DNA reads TGTGCCAGCAGCTTTGACAGGGGCAATGAGCAGTTCTTC. Protein sequence: CASSFDRGNEQFF. Based on the CDR3 plus reference TRBV7-2 and TRBJ2-1, the full variable domain is GAGVSQSPSNKVTEKGKDVELRCDPISGHTALYWYRQSLGQGLEFLIYFQGNSAPDKSGLPSDRFSAERTGGSVSTLTIQRTQQEDSAVYLCASSFDRGNEQFFGPGTRLTVL.